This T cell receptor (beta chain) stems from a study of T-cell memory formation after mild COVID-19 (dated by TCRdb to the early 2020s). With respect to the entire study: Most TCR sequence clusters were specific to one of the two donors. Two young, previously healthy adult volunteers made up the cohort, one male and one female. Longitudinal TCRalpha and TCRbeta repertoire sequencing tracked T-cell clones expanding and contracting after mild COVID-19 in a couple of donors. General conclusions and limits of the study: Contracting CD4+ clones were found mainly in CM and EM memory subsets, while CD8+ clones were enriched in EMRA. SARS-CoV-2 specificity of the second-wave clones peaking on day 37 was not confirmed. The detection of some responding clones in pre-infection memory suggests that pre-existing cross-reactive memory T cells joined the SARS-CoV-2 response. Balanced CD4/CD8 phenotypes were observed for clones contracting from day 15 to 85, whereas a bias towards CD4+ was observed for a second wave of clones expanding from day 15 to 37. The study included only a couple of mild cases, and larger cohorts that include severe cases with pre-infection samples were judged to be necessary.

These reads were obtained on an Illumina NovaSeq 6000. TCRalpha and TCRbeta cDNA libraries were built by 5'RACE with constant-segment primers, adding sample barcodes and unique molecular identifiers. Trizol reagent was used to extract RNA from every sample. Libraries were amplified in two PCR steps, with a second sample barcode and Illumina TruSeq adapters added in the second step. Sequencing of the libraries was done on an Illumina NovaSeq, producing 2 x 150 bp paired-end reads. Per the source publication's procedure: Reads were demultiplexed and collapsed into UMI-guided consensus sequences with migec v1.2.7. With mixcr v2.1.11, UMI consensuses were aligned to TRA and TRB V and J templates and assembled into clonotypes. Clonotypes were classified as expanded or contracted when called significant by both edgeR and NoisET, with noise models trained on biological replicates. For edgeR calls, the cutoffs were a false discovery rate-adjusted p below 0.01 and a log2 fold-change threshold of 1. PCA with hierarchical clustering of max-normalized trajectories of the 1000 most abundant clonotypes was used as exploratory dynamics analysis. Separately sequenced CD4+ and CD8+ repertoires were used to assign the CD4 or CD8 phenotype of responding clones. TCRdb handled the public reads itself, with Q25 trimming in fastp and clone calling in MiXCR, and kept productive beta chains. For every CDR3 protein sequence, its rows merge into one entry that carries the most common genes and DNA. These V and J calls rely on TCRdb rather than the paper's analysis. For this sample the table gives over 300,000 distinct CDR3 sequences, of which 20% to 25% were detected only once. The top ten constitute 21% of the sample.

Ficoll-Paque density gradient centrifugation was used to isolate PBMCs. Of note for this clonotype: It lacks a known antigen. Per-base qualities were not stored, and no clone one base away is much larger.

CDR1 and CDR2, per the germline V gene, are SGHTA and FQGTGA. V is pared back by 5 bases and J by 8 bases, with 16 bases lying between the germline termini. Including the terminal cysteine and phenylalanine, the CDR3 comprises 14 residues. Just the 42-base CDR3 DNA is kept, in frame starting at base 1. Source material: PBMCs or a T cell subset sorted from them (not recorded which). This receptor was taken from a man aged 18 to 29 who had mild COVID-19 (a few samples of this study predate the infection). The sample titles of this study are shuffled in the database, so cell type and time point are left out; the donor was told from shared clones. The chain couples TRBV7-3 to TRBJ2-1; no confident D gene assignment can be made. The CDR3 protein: CASSLRAASHEQFF. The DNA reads TGTGCCAGCAGCCTTAGGGCTGCGAGTCATGAGCAGTTCTTC.